These 20 T cell receptor beta chains were all obtained from the same sample, sequenced in a study of T cells in Graves' hyperthyroidism and ophthalmopathy. The investigators amplified TCR beta CDR3 regions from RNA transcripts. TCR CDR3 regions were first amplified by RT-PCR with HTBI primers. TCRdb re-called the multiplex PCR reads with MiXCR, one entry per CDR3 protein. The sample has approximately 370,000 distinct CDR3 sequences; approximately 17% are singletons. Sequenced material: blood. These receptors came from a woman between 25 and 40 years old with Graves' hyperthyroidism that later progressed to Graves' ophthalmopathy.

This clonotype came up many times. The genes are TRBV7-8 and TRBJ2-2, with a weak D call TRBD1 (5 bases). CDR3 size: 16 residues. V gave up 1 base and J gave up 4 bases, with 13 bases separating them. Germline assignment: CDR1 SGHVS and CDR2 FQNEAQ. CDR3 region: CASSLEWAGPTGELFF. The CDR3 nucleotides read TGTGCCAGCAGCTTAGAGTGGGCAGGGCCCACCGGGGAGCTGTTTTTT. Based on the CDR3 plus reference TRBV7-8 and TRBJ2-2, the full variable domain is GAGVSQSPRYKVAKRGQDVALRCDPISGHVSLFWYQQALGQGPEFLTYFQNEAQLDKSGLPSDRFFAERPEGSVSTLKIQRTQQEDSAVYLCASSLEWAGPTGELFFGEGSRLTVL.

This clonotype was seen repeatedly, ten times or more. This chain joins TRBV25-1 and TRBJ2-1, with TRBD2 matching 14 bases. This CDR3 has 16 amino acids. Trimming at V came to 4 bases and at J to 9 bases, leaving 8 bases not matched to a gene. Germline lookup yields CDR1 MGHDK and CDR2 SYGVNS. CDR3: CASSGGTSGSWIEQFF. CDR3 nucleotides: TGTGCCAGCAGTGGGGGGACTAGCGGGAGTTGGATTGAGCAGTTCTTC.

This clonotype was detected ten times or more. This chain joins TRBV5-4 and TRBJ2-5; possible D gene TRBD2, 5 bases. Germline-derived CDR1 and CDR2 are SGHNT and YYREEE (reference sequence). Trimming left V 0 bases short and J 4 bases short, with 10 bases between. The length of the CDR3 is 14 residues. Written as DNA, the CDR3 is TGTGCCAGCAGCTTGGATTTACGGGGAGAGACCCAGTACTTC. Amino acid sequence: CASSLDLRGETQYF.

This clonotype was seen repeatedly, ten times or more. V is TRBV11-2 and J is TRBJ2-5, with TRBD1 identical over 8 bases. The CDR3 is 16 amino acids. CDR1 and CDR2 from the germline V gene are SGHAT and FQNNGV. The trim removed 4 bases at V and 1 base at J, leaving 8 bases unmatched. The CDR3 nucleotides read TGTGCCAGCAGCTCCGTAACCACAGGGGGCCAAGAGACCCAGTACTTC. Translating gives CASSSVTTGGQETQYF. Complete variable domain (other parts from reference TRBV11-2 and TRBJ2-5): EAGVAQSPRYKIIEKRQSVAFWCNPISGHATLYWYQQILGQGPKLLIQFQNNGVVDDSQLPKDRFSAERLKGVDSTLKIQPAKLEDSAVYLCASSSVTTGGQETQYFGPGTRLLVL.

The chain links TRBV5-5 to TRBJ2-1, with 8 bases matching TRBD2. Trimming at V came to 4 bases and at J to 4 bases, leaving 13 bases not matched to a gene. The CDR3 consists of 17 residues. In germline, CDR1 is SGHKS, CDR2 YYEKEE (reference sequence). This CDR3 is CASSRGVGSGVYNEQFF. As DNA, the CDR3 is TGTGCCAGCAGCCGGGGTGTCGGTAGCGGGGTATACAATGAGCAGTTCTTC.

This clonotype was observed at least ten times. This chain joins TRBV10-3 and TRBJ2-1; D possibly corresponds to TRBD1 (6 bases). V lost 8 bases and J 0 bases, leaving 11 bases between the germline ends. CDR1 is ENHRY, CDR2 SYGVKD, per germline. The CDR3 totals 14 residues. CDR3 coding DNA: TGTGCCATCTCCCGGGACAACTCCTACAATGAGCAGTTCTTC. Its protein is CAISRDNSYNEQFF.

This clonotype was counted ten times or more. The chain employs TRBV6-1 and TRBJ1-3; D gene uncertain. Trimming took off 6 bases at V and 5 bases at J, with 8 bases between the two ends. Germline V gives CDR1 MNHNS, CDR2 SASEGT. This CDR3 has 12 residues. DNA of the CDR3: TGTGCCAGCAGCTTAGACAGAAACACCATATATTTT. It codes for CASSLDRNTIYF.

This clonotype turned up a few times. This chain connects TRBV4-1 to TRBJ2-2, with 10 bases identical to TRBD2. Germline lookup yields CDR1 MGHRA and CDR2 YSYEKL. With V trimmed by 5 bases and J by 5 bases, 5 bases remained unmatched. CDR3 length: 15 residues. The CDR3 sequence is CASSVSSGGTGELFF. The CDR3 region has the DNA TGCGCCAGCAGCGTGTCTAGCGGGGGAACCGGGGAGCTGTTTTTT.

This clonotype was seen many times. This chain links TRBV29-1 with TRBJ2-7; D possibly corresponds to TRBD1 (6 bases). Germline CDR1 SQVTM, CDR2 ANQGSEA. The CDR3 totals 11 residues. V lost 6 bases and J 3 bases, leaving 9 bases between the germline ends. Here the CDR3 DNA reads TGCAGCGTGACAGGTCACTACGAGCAGTACTTC. Translation gives CSVTGHYEQYF.

This clonotype was seen at least ten times. V and J are TRBV30 and TRBJ2-1; tentative D call: TRBD1 (6 bases). Germline-derived CDR1 and CDR2 are GTSNPN and SVGIG (reference sequence). The length of the CDR3 is 13 residues. Trimming pared 6 bases from V and 8 bases from J, leaving 17 bases between. The CDR3 sequence: CACRGIGVHEQFF. Here the CDR3 DNA reads TGTGCCTGCAGGGGCATAGGGGTCCATGAGCAGTTCTTC.

The chain combines TRBV7-9 with TRBJ2-1; D possibly corresponds to TRBD2 (5 bases). Germline V gives CDR1 SEHNR, CDR2 FQNEAQ (reference sequence). V lost 1 base, J lost 0 bases, and 16 bases lay in between. This CDR3 region has 18 residues. The CDR3 protein is CASSLGWGVPSSYNEQFF. The CDR3 coding sequence is TGTGCCAGCAGCTTAGGGTGGGGAGTTCCTAGCTCCTACAATGAGCAGTTCTTC.

This clonotype showed up many times. The DNA for the CDR3 is TGTGCCAGCAGCCCAACCCAGATCGGTAACTACGAGCAGTACTTC. Encoded protein: CASSPTQIGNYEQYF. The gene calls are TRBV5-6 and TRBJ2-7; no firm D call. Germline V gene data show CDR1 as SGHDT and CDR2 as YYEEEE. V gave up 4 bases and J gave up 3 bases, with 17 bases separating them. CDR3 length equals 15 residues.

In this sample, this clonotype turned up a few times. The chain joins TRBV7-2 to TRBJ2-1; D gene uncertain. CDR3 length: 13 residues. Trimming left V 4 bases short and J 8 bases short, with 12 bases between. Germline V gene lookup returns CDR1 SGHTA and CDR2 FQGNSA. CDR3 coding DNA: TGTGCCAGCAGCTCCCGACATAAGTATGAGCAGTTCTTC. It encodes CASSSRHKYEQFF.

This clonotype was found many times. This sequence joins TRBV3-1 and TRBJ2-1; TRBD2 matches at 12 bases. Germline lookup yields CDR1 LGHDT and CDR2 YNNKEL (reference sequence). V was clipped by 0 bases and J by 6 bases; unmatched bases: 15. This CDR3 comprises 20 residues. Here the CDR3 reads CASSQEFVGEELAGGNEQFF. DNA of the CDR3: TGTGCCAGCAGCCAAGAATTTGTCGGGGAGGAACTAGCGGGGGGCAATGAGCAGTTCTTC.

This clonotype came up many times. The chain couples TRBV6-1 to TRBJ2-1, with a weak D call TRBD2 (6 bases). This CDR3 spans 15 amino acids. In germline, CDR1 is MNHNS, CDR2 SASEGT. Trimming shortened V by 4 bases and J by 8 bases, and 18 bases separated the two germline ends. The DNA of the CDR3 is TGTGCCAGCAGTGTGCGGCTAGTGGTAGCGGATGAGCAGTTCTTC. Translating gives CASSVRLVVADEQFF.

Worth noting for this clonotype: Given a much more abundant clone one base away, this may be a read error. The chain recombines TRBV25-1 with TRBJ2-1, with D possibly being TRBD1 or TRBD2 (5 bases each). Germline V gene data show CDR1 as MGHDK and CDR2 as SYGVNS. The CDR3 has 16 amino acids. CDR3 sequence: CASSGITGVTYNGQFF. The CDR3 coding sequence is TGTGCCAGCAGCGGGATTACAGGCGTCACCTACAATGGGCAGTTCTTC.

This clonotype showed up many times. The chain uses TRBV9 and TRBJ2-5, with D unclear. Germline V gives CDR1 SGDLS, CDR2 YYNGEE. The CDR3 runs 13 residues. V lost 0 bases and J lost 3, with 6 bases in between. The CDR3 region is CASSVGLEETQYF. CDR3 nucleotide sequence: TGTGCCAGCAGCGTAGGGCTGGAAGAGACCCAGTACTTC.

This chain joins TRBV10-3 and TRBJ2-5; 7 bases agree with TRBD1. Germline values: CDR1 ENHRY, CDR2 SYGVKD. The length of the CDR3 is 17 residues. V shed 5 bases and J 4 bases; nucleotides not matched to a gene: 16. CDR3 bases: TGTGCCATCAGTAAAAGCTCGACAGGGTATGATAGAGAGACCCAGTACTTC. This encodes CAISKSSTGYDRETQYF.

A single count supports this clonotype. The chain is built from TRBV18 and TRBJ2-5; 8 nucleotides match TRBD1. In germline, CDR1 is KGHSH, CDR2 LQKENI. The CDR3 covers 14 residues. V lost 4 bases and J lost 3; bases outside the gene matches: 4. CDR3 sequence (DNA): TGTGCCAGCTCACTCACGGGACAGGAAGAGACCCAGTACTTC. Translation gives CASSLTGQEETQYF.

This clonotype was observed a handful of times. The rearrangement links TRBV10-3 to TRBJ1-1; D is undetermined. This CDR3 has 14 residues. Germline CDR1 and CDR2: ENHRY and SYGVKD. Trimming removed 7 bases at V and 0 bases at J, with 12 bases between. Here the CDR3 DNA reads TGTGCCATCACCGACGGAGGAATGAACACTGAAGCTTTCTTT. It is translated as CAITDGGMNTEAFF.